The clone carrying this T cell receptor (beta chain) was detected only once. Its antigen is unidentified. This sample was included in a study of human T cells and chemical hapten exposure. The overall study: An approximately 2 cm by approximately 2 cm inner upper arm patch received 2% DPC for sensitization. Study-wide findings and caveats: Against controls, expanded TCRs gave rise to significantly more large CDR3 similarity clusters. Alopecia affecting every donor means their immune response may not match healthy people's.

The sample's time point: pre-sensitization, week 0. Treatment denoted: therapeutic diphenylcyclopropenone sensitization with weekly scalp DPC. RNA extraction used unfractionated whole blood as the source of total RNA. J was trimmed by 6 bases and V by 3 bases; bases with no gene match: 8. The CDR3 is 15 residues long. TCRdb passed the RACE reads through MiXCR, listing each CDR3 protein once. The data hold approximately 77,000 distinct CDR3 sequences, with 13% to 15% observed a single time. This rearrangement joins TRBV12-3 or TRBV12-4 to TRBJ2-1; TRBD2 matches 7 bases. The sequenced sample was whole blood, obtained in connection with sensitization to the hapten diphenylcyclopropenone (DPC). The source is a woman aged 50 to 60 with alopecia areata. Some clones in this sample may be carry-over from other donors' samples. The CDR3 loop reads CASSFRGSWVNEQFF. CDR3 bases: TGTGCCAGCAGTTTCCGCGGGAGTTGGGTCAATGAGCAGTTCTTC.